This TCR beta chain comes out of a study of post-analysis software for immune sequencing data. General study points: About five TRBV segments, including TRBV5-6, TRBV5-1 and TRBV20-1, were more frequent in patients than controls.

Unique molecular identifiers had been added to the TCR beta cDNA libraries. TCRdb re-derived calls from the PCR reads in MiXCR, one entry per CDR3 protein. Of 650,000 to 900,000 distinct CDR3 sequences detected, just over 45% appear once; the ten largest clones hold approximately 5%. In regard to this clonotype: Its antigen is unknown.

V was pared by 1 base and J by 8 bases, with 12 bases between. This CDR3 comprises 14 residues. The germline V gene encodes CDR1 SGHTA and CDR2 FQGNSA. Sequenced input: blood. This chain joins TRBV7-2 and TRBJ2-4; D gene ambiguous. The sequence was collected from a girl under 18 with multiple sclerosis. The CDR3 region has the DNA TGTGCCAGCAGCTTAGACTCACCGTGGGACATTCAGTACTTC. Its protein is CASSLDSPWDIQYF.